This TCR beta chain was sequenced during a study of blood T cells in healthy people across ages. This clonotype was counted ten times or more. Its antigen is still unknown. The germline gives CDR1 SNHLY, CDR2 FYNNEI. CDR3 length: 13 residues. V lost 5 bases and J 5 bases, leaving 12 bases between the germline ends. Study-wide points: Diversity estimated from one million T cells was considered an underestimate. TCR beta diversity was tightly associated with the proportion of naive T cells. Higher diversity, along with more naive CD4+ cells, distinguished long-lived donors from aged donors.

A second about 7 to 12 cycle PCR used barcoded and J-beta primers. TCRdb called the 5' RACE reads again in MiXCR, with one record for every CDR3 protein. The repertoire holds over 1,500,000 distinct CDR3 sequences, with 35% to 50% as singletons. Total RNA extracted from each sample amounted to at least 5 micrograms. The sequencing sample was made of blood. V and J are TRBV2 and TRBJ2-5; a possible D gene is TRBD2 (5 bases). The TCR was taken from a human donor in good health. The CDR3 DNA sequence: TGTGCCAGCAGTTTCAGGCCGGGGGAGACCCAGTACTTC. This gives the protein CASSFRPGETQYF.